This T cell receptor beta chain was obtained from a study of CD8 T cells in ankylosing spondylitis (dated by TCRdb to the late 2010s). About the full investigation: The study set out to find disease-linked TCR variants by profiling T cell receptor beta repertoires in ankylosing spondylitis patients and healthy donors. Peripheral blood samples were taken, and synovial fluid was additionally collected from ankylosing spondylitis patients. The full study cohort comprised roughly 24 ankylosing spondylitis patients and roughly 110 healthy donors.

Details on this clonotype: Its antigen remains undetermined. Per-nucleotide qualities are absent, and no much larger clonotype sits a single base away.

General conclusions and limits of the study: Blood from ankylosing spondylitis patients appeared to be characterized by a TCR beta motif composed of about eight highly homologous amino acid variants. The disease-linked clones were reported as significantly enriched in matched synovial fluid samples from ankylosing spondylitis patients. Some TCR beta motif variants had previously been reported in synovial fluid and blood of reactive arthritis patients, which suggested common disease-initiation mechanisms. In peripheral blood, the disease-linked clones were found at relatively low frequencies and had a CD8+ phenotype.

Reads for this sample came from an Illumina HiSeq 2500. Quantitative 5'-RACE with molecular barcodes was used to prepare TCR beta libraries. On the authors' methods: A new computational method, built on a probabilistic model of VDJ rearrangement, was used to identify disease-linked TCR variants. TCRdb ran its own pipeline on the public reads, namely fastp trimming at Q25 and MiXCR clone calling, and kept in-frame beta chains. CDR3 protein duplicates are merged, each entry listing the most common genes and DNA. Clone size and V and J calls follow TCRdb, not the original study. The sample table records roughly 700,000 distinct CDR3 sequences; over 15% of these occur just once. Around 19% of the sample comes from the top ten. Based on the germline V gene, the CDR1 and CDR2 sequences are SGHRS and YFSETQ. The CDR3 goes from the cysteine to the phenylalanine over 15 residues. Only the CDR3 DNA is retained, 45 bases long and in frame from the first base. Clipping removes 4 bases from V and 4 bases from J, with 10 as the unmatched junction base count.

The sample consisted of blood, either unsorted or a sorted T cell fraction (not recorded which). The source of this sequence is a male donor with ankylosing spondylitis. The sequence joins TRBV5-1 to TRBJ2-7; TRBD1 agrees with 8 junctional bases. The DNA sequence is as follows: TGCGCCAGCAGCGGAGGACAGGGCAGACAGTACGAGCAGTACTTC. Translation gives CASSGGQGRQYEQYF.